The 19 T cell receptor beta chains below were found in one sample sequenced in a study of blood T cell repertoires in COVID-19. The data were produced by immunoSEQ multiplex PCR, yet TCRdb's version contains in-frame clones alone and is incomplete. Of about 100,000 clones in the sample, 88% were seen once. The material sequenced was peripheral blood. The receptors derive from a human donor in a cohort sampled during active COVID-19.

This chain joins TRBV25-1 and TRBJ2-7; 12 bases are shared with TRBD2. V gave up 5 bases and J gave up 7 bases; unmatched junction bases: 12. The CDR3 length is 16 residues. Germline CDR1 reads MGHDK; CDR2 reads SYGVNS. The CDR3 DNA reads as TGTGCCAGCAGTCCACCTAGCGGGAGGGCCGTGTGGGAGCAGTACTTC. Translating gives CASSPPSGRAVWEQYF.

J is TRBJ2-3 and V is TRBV28; 10 positions match TRBD2. Germline assignment: CDR1 MDHEN and CDR2 SYDVKM. This CDR3 is built from 15 residues. V shed 6 bases and J 6 bases; nucleotides not matched to a gene: 9. CDR3 in amino acids: CASRPSGRVGDTQYF. The CDR3, as DNA: TGTGCCAGCAGACCTAGCGGGAGAGTCGGGGATACGCAGTATTTT.

The chain couples TRBV5-1 to TRBJ2-7; TRBD1 might be the D (7 bases). Germline V CDR1 and CDR2: SGHRS, YFSETQ. V was shortened by 0 bases and J by 5 bases, with 12 bases between the two germline ends. The CDR3 length is 14 residues. CDR3 loop: CASSLGQGLDEQYF. The DNA of the CDR3 is TGCGCCAGCAGCTTGGGACAGGGACTCGACGAGCAGTACTTC.

For the CDR3, the DNA is TGTGCCAGTAGTAGAGGGATGGCTTTCTTT. Protein sequence: CASSRGMAFF. The V and J genes are TRBV19 and TRBJ1-1; D is unclear. CDR1 and CDR2 from the germline V gene are LNHDA and SQIVND (reference sequence). The CDR3 totals 10 residues. V was shortened by 4 bases and J by 11 bases, with 8 bases between the two germline ends. The full variable domain, rest sourced from reference TRBV19 and TRBJ1-1, is DGGITQSPKYLFRKEGQNVTLSCEQNLNHDAMYWYRQDPGQGLRLIYYSQIVNDFQKGDIAEGYSVSREKKESFPLTVTSAQKNPTAFYLCASSRGMAFFGQGTRLTVV.

Only one count was recorded for this clone. This CDR3 reads CSVGREAYNEQFF. DNA of the CDR3: TGCAGCGTTGGGCGGGAGGCCTACAATGAGCAGTTCTTC. V is TRBV29-1 and J is TRBJ2-1; 8 bases are a match to TRBD2. This CDR3 contains 13 residues. Germline lookup yields CDR1 SQVTM and CDR2 ANQGSEA. With 4 bases clipped from V and 2 bases from J, the junction kept 1 base outside the gene matches.

The chain links TRBV19 to TRBJ2-2; TRBD2 might be the D (5 bases). CDR1 is LNHDA, CDR2 SQIVND, per germline (reference sequence). The ends were cut back, 9 bases at V and 3 bases at J, with 14 bases in the middle. The CDR3 runs to 14 residues. CDR3 sequence (DNA): TGTGCCAGCCGGTTGAGGCGGGACACCGGGGAGCTGTTTTTT. It codes for CASRLRRDTGELFF.

The rearrangement joins TRBV10-3 to TRBJ1-1; no definite D call. The CDR3 runs to 13 residues. Per germline, CDR1 ENHRY and CDR2 SYGVKD. Trimming removed 6 bases at V and 1 base at J, with 9 bases between. The CDR3 DNA sequence: TGTGCCATCAGGGCGGGTCCGAACACTGAAGCTTTCTTT. Amino acid sequence: CAIRAGPNTEAFF.

The chain employs TRBV4-1 and TRBJ2-7; tentatively, D is TRBD1 (5 bases). Germline V CDR1 and CDR2: MGHRA, YSYEKL. The CDR3 spans 14 residues. Trimming cost V 4 bases and J 1 base, with 11 bases left between them. CDR3 sequence: CASSPFDRSYEQYF. The CDR3 DNA sequence: TGCGCCAGCAGCCCCTTTGACAGATCCTACGAGCAGTACTTC.

The chain joins TRBV5-1 to TRBJ1-2; 8 bases line up with TRBD1. The CDR3 contains 16 residues. V lost 0 bases and J lost 5; bases outside the gene matches: 9. The germline V gene has CDR1 SGHRS and CDR2 YFSETQ. CDR3 sequence (DNA): TGCGCCAGCAGCTTGGACCCGGGACAGGTTATTTATGGCTACACCTTC. Protein product: CASSLDPGQVIYGYTF.

This clone was seen just once. The CDR3, as DNA: TGTGCCAGTTCTCAGGGGTCTAATGAAAAACTGTTTTTT. Translated, it gives CASSQGSNEKLFF. The chain has TRBV19 and TRBJ1-4; D may be TRBD1 (6 bases). The germline V gene encodes CDR1 LNHDA and CDR2 SQIVND (reference sequence). This CDR3 region has 13 residues. Trimming shortened V by 8 bases and J by 3 bases, and 10 bases separated the two germline ends.

V gene TRBV7-9 combines with J gene TRBJ1-1, with TRBD1 as a possible D gene (6 bases). V lost 5 bases and J 0 bases, leaving 13 bases between the germline ends. The CDR3 has 15 amino acids. In germline, CDR1 is SEHNR, CDR2 FQNEAQ (reference sequence). CDR3 sequence: CASSQQGGVNTEAFF. CDR3 nucleotide sequence: TGTGCCAGCAGCCAACAAGGGGGGGTGAACACTGAAGCTTTCTTT.

This sequence joins TRBV3-1 (or the pseudogene TRBV3-2) and TRBJ1-2, with TRBD1 identical over 7 bases. Unmatched junction bases numbered 5, after V lost 5 bases and J lost 2 bases. Germline CDR1 and CDR2: LGHDT and YNNKEL (reference sequence). The CDR3 runs 14 residues. The CDR3 bases are TGTGCCAGCAGCTACAGGGGTGCCAACTATGGCTACACCTTC. The encoded protein is CASSYRGANYGYTF.

CDR3 protein: CATSRSLGQETQYF. The CDR3 DNA sequence: TGTGCCACCAGCAGGTCACTAGGGCAAGAGACCCAGTACTTC. J is TRBJ2-5 and V is TRBV15; perhaps TRBD2 as D (5 bases). Trimming took off 3 bases at V and 2 bases at J, with 10 bases between the two ends. The CDR3 is 14 amino acids. CDR1 and CDR2 from the germline V gene are LNHNV and YYDKDF (reference sequence).

This chain links TRBV2 with TRBJ2-3; 9 bases match TRBD1. Losses at the gene ends were 7 bases for V and 3 bases for J; bases not matched to a gene: 5. Germline CDR1 and CDR2: SNHLY and FYNNEI. This CDR3 is 14 amino acids long. The CDR3 sequence is CASTGQGRTDTQYF. CDR3 sequence (DNA): TGTGCCAGCACGGGACAGGGTAGGACAGATACGCAGTATTTT.

This sequence joins TRBV24-1 and TRBJ2-2; possibly TRBD1 for D (5 bases). Germline lookup yields CDR1 KGHDR and CDR2 SFDVKD. The CDR3 consists of 18 residues. Trimming shortened V by 1 base and J by 2 bases, and 16 bases separated the two germline ends. The CDR3 DNA sequence: TGTGCCACCAGTGATTTTAGGGGTAGGGCATCCAACACCGGGGAGCTGTTTTTT. This translates into CATSDFRGRASNTGELFF.

This chain connects TRBV4-2 to TRBJ2-7, with D tentatively TRBD2 (5 bases). The CDR3 totals 14 residues. In germline, CDR1 is LGHNA, CDR2 YNFKEQ. The V and J ends lost 4 bases and 1 base respectively, with 11 bases between them. DNA for the CDR3: TGTGCCAGCAGCCTAGACGAGCGGTCCTACGAGCAGTACTTC. Its protein is CASSLDERSYEQYF.

The chain couples TRBV28 to TRBJ2-1, with 7 bases lining up with TRBD1. Trimming cost V 3 bases and J 3 bases; bases outside gene matches: 14. This CDR3 contains 18 residues. Germline V gene sequence: CDR1 MDHEN, CDR2 SYDVKM. CDR3 coding DNA: TGTGCCAGCAGTTTGAGACAGGGTCAAACTACAAACTACAATGAGCAGTTCTTC. Protein sequence: CASSLRQGQTTNYNEQFF.

The chain recombines TRBV2 with TRBJ2-5, with 12 positions matching TRBD2. CDR3 length: 17 residues. V was clipped by 6 bases and J by 5 bases; unmatched bases: 13. Germline CDR1 is SNHLY and CDR2 is FYNNEI. Here the CDR3 DNA reads TGTGCCAGCAGGACGGGTTTTGGACTAGCGGGACAGGAGACCCAGTACTTC. It yields the protein CASRTGFGLAGQETQYF.

The chain employs TRBV28 and TRBJ2-7; D not resolved. Germline CDR1 is MDHEN and CDR2 is SYDVKM. The CDR3 is made up of 13 amino acids. With 5 bases removed from V and 6 bases from J, the gap between germline ends came to 14 bases. The CDR3 DNA reads as TGTGCCAGCAGTCGCACAGCCCGTCGCGAGCAGTACTTC. It translates to CASSRTARREQYF.